The source of this T cell receptor (beta chain) is a study of cytomegalovirus exposure and HLA in healthy donors. 60 Vbeta and 13 Jbeta primers were used in PCR. Data came from immunoSEQ multiplex PCR; TCRdb stores just in-frame clones and leaves some out. The repertoire holds about 160,000 clones, with about four fifths as singletons. Germline-derived CDR1 and CDR2 are MDHEN and SYDVKM. The CDR3 consists of 17 residues. V lost 6 bases, J lost 8 bases, and 16 bases stayed unmatched. The genes are TRBV28 and TRBJ1-1, with TRBD1 matching 12 bases. The TCR comes from a boy aged 2-9 years in good health and CMV-seronegative. Sample: PBMCs. CDR3 sequence: CASRLSPQWDRGPEAFF. CDR3 nucleotides: TGTGCCAGCAGGCTTTCCCCCCAATGGGACAGGGGGCCCGAAGCTTTCTTT.